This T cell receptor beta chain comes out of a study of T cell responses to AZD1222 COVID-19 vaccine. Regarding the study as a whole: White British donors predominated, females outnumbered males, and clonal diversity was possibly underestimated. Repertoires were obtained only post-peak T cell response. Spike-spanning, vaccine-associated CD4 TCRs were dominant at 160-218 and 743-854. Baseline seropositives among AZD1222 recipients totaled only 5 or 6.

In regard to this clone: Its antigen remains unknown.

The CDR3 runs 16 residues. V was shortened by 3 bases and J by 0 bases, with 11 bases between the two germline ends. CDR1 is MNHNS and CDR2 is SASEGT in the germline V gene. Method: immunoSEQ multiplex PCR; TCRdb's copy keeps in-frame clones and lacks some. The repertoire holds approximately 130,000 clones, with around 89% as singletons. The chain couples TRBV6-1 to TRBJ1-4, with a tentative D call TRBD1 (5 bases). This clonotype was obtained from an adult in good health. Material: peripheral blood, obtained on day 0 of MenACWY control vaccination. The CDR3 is CASSDIGGTTNEKLFF. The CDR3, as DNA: TGTGCCAGCAGTGATATTGGGGGAACAACTAATGAAAAACTGTTTTTT.